This T cell receptor beta chain was recovered during a study of blood T cells in healthy people across ages (dated by TCRdb to about 2015). Notes on the research overall: In model experiments, template switching captured about one uniquely barcoded TCR beta cDNA molecule for every two T cells. The study measured age-related changes in TCR beta repertoire diversity using deep sequencing normalized with unique cDNA molecular identifiers. Four age groups were formed from the donors: young (average approximately 16 years), middle-aged (around 39), aged (under 70) and long-lived (less than 85). To avoid experimental bias, donors of different ages were randomly spread across the sequencing lanes. Using the same blood draw, the study looked at two additional independent replicas of 1 million unique cDNA reads for two donors, one aged 18 to 30 and the other aged 80 or older. The research as a whole found: Estimates of total diversity based on one million sequenced T cells were regarded as lower bounds and as underestimates. Bulk unsorted PBMC profiling prevented conclusive comparison of naive and antigen-experienced compartments. The percentage of naive T cells measured by flow cytometry correlated strongly with observed TCR beta diversity. Observed TCR beta diversity per million T cells fell roughly linearly with age, and a significant reduction was already apparent by age around 40. Because donor CMV infection status was unknown, age-related changes in expanded clonotypes were potentially confounded. The long-lived group showed more naive CD4+ T cells, fewer expanded clones and increased TCR diversity than the aged group, suggesting age selection.

Reading from cysteine to phenylalanine, the CDR3 counts 14 amino acids. Just the 42-base CDR3 DNA is kept, in frame starting at base 1. CDR1 SEHNR and CDR2 FQNEAQ were looked up in the germline V gene (reference sequence). At the junction V is shortened by 5 bases and J by 4 bases, with 12 bases in between. A single count supports this clonotype. No antigen is known for it. Nothing much larger sits one base from this clone, and base qualities are not available. Library preparation was by 5' RACE. TCRdb lists the instrument as Illumina HiSeq 2500. A second PCR of roughly 7 to 11 cycles was performed with a sample-barcoded 5' primer and a J-beta primer mix. Each TCR beta cDNA molecule received a unique molecular identifier from a template-switch 5' adaptor carrying 12 random nucleotides. Each sample yielded at least 2.5 million CDR3-containing paired-end reads. The Mint cDNA synthesis kit, primed by a TRBC-specific oligonucleotide, was used to synthesize first-strand cDNA from all RNA. After uracil-DNA glycosylase treatment, a first 18-cycle PCR used universal primers M1SS and BC2_uni_R on all cDNA. For the original study's pipeline: For normalization, 1 million high-quality reads were randomly selected from each sample, with every read carrying a distinct molecular identifier. Instead of being binned into consensus sequences, reads with shared molecular identifiers were discarded. MiTCR, with a Q25 quality threshold and the strictest error-elimination algorithm, was used for CDR3 identification, clonotype clustering and error correction. A nonparametric unseen species model with Euler transformation was used to estimate lower-bound total TCR beta diversity. Through fastp at Q25 and MiXCR, TCRdb rebuilt clones from the public reads, retaining in-frame beta chains. Each CDR3 protein appears once, grouped with its most common genes and DNA. These V and J calls derive from TCRdb rather than the authors' analysis. The table for this sample lists roughly 2 million distinct CDR3 sequences; roughly 52% of them were counted only once. Together, the top ten hold 2.1% of the sample.

Systemically healthy Caucasian individuals from Russia, 39 in total and aged about 6 to 90 years, were included as donors. Each donor gave 8 to 10 milliliters of peripheral blood, drawn into EDTA-treated Vacutainer tubes. PBMCs were isolated by Ficoll-Paque density-gradient centrifugation, with at least 6 million obtained per sample. Trizol reagent was used to extract total RNA from PBMCs, with at least 5.5 micrograms per sample. For every donor, flow cytometry on a PBMC aliquot measured the percentage of naive CD45RAhigh/CD27high T cells. This TCR was sampled from a woman aged 40 to 50 in good health. Sequencing input: blood. The sequence is built from TRBV7-9 and TRBJ2-1; too little of a D gene remains to name it. The CDR3 region reads CASSGYKLYNEQFF. Here is the DNA: TGTGCCAGCAGCGGGTACAAACTATACAATGAGCAGTTCTTC.